This T cell receptor beta chain was captured by sequencing in a study of regulatory T cells in long-lasting Graves disease. Study-wide findings and caveats: Because few samples were included, accuracy may have been lower. Persistent disease was associated with favored TRBV28 usage and with favored use of TRBJ1-2 and TRBJ2-5.

Germline CDR1 reads SGHNT; CDR2 reads YYREEE (reference sequence). The CDR3 is 15 amino acids. V was pared by 0 bases and J by 2 bases, with 6 bases between. Time point specified: newly diagnosed GD, antithyroid drugs for less than 3 months. Scientists built the TCR library using RNA that was extracted from PBMCs. Arm-PCR of CDR3 regions with iRepertoire HTBI primers generated TCR beta libraries. TCRdb re-called the multiplex PCR reads with MiXCR, one entry per CDR3 protein. There are over 500,000 distinct CDR3 sequences in the sample; under 20% occur only once, and about 18% lies in the top ten. About this clonotype: Its cognate antigen is unknown.

These same data were also listed under a study on T cells in Graves' hyperthyroidism and ophthalmopathy. As that report states: The hyperthyroidism patients had all been newly diagnosed, and their disease duration was under 2 months. Their ages ranged from 18 to 65 years.

This chain connects TRBV5-4 to TRBJ2-6; D uncertain. This TCR came from a woman younger than 45 with Graves disease. Sequencing used peripheral blood mononuclear cells (PBMCs), obtained at new diagnosis, from a patient treated with antithyroid drugs. CDR3 sequence (DNA): TGTGCCAGCAGCTTGGGGGCGGCTGGGGCCAACGTCCTGACTTTC. Encoded protein: CASSLGAAGANVLTF.